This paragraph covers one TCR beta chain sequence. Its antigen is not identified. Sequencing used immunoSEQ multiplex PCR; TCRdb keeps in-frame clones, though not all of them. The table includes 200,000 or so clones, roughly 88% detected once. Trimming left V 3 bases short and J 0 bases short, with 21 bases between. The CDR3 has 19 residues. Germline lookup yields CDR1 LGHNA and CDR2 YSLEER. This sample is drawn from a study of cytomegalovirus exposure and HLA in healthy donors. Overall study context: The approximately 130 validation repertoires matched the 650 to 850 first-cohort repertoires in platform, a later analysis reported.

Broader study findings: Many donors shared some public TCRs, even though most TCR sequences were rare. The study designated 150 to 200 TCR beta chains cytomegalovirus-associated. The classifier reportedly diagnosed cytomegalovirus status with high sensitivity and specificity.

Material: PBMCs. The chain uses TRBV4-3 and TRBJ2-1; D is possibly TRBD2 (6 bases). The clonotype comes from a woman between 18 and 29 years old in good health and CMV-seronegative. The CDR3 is CASSQVLEGATSSYNEQFF. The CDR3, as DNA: TGCGCCAGCAGCCAGGTATTGGAGGGAGCGACCAGCTCCTACAATGAGCAGTTCTTC.